The 31 T cell receptor beta chains reported below all come from one sample, sequenced in a study of T cells in women clearing cervical HPV infection. Assay: immunoSEQ multiplex PCR; the TCRdb copy retains only in-frame clones and omits some. The listing records about 25,000 clones. Sample: blood buffy coat. The source of these receptors is a woman aged 18 to 69 with a cervical HPV16 infection that either progressed to CIN3+ or cleared (not recorded which).

Regarding this clone: The read finishes 3 residues shy of the CDR3 end, and the germline J gene is used to complete it. The J gene is TRBJ1-1, the V gene TRBV7-9; 7 bases line up with TRBD1. CDR1 and CDR2 from the germline V gene are SEHNR and FQNEAQ (reference sequence). The CDR3 has 13 amino acids. V lost 6 bases, J lost 3 bases, and 4 bases stayed unmatched. The CDR3 DNA, read in part, is TGTGCCAGCAGTCCCGGGACAGACACTGAA. Its translation: CASSPGTDTE. The whole CDR3 sequence reads CASSPGTDTEAFF.

Concerning this clone itself: Read sequence stops 3 residues before the CDR3 end, and the germline J gene provides the missing end. The chain joins TRBV18 to TRBJ2-2, with D unresolved. V lost 3 bases and J lost 5, with 4 bases in between. There are 12 residues in the CDR3. Germline values: CDR1 KGHSH, CDR2 LQKENI. This CDR3 is CASSPRTGELFF. CDR3 bases read: TGTGCCAGCTCACCCAGGACCGGGGAG. Together with reference TRBV18 and TRBJ2-2, the CDR3 gives the full variable domain: NAGVMQNPRHLVRRRGQEARLRCSPMKGHSHVYWYRQLPEEGLKFMVYLQKENIIDESGMPKERFSAEFPKEGPSILRIQQVVRGDSAAYFCASSPRTGELFFGEGSRLTVL.

Points on this clone: The CDR3 extends 3 residues past the end of the read, so its final part is completed from the germline J gene. V gene TRBV5-1 combines with J gene TRBJ2-2, with D uncertain. Germline assignment: CDR1 SGHRS and CDR2 YFSETQ. The CDR3 has 16 residues. V lost 1 base and J 4 bases, leaving 14 bases between the germline ends. CDR3 loop: CASSLFPTVATGELFF. The covered CDR3 bases are TGCGCCAGCAGCTTGTTTCCGACTGTGGCCACCGGGGAG.

A remark on this clone: Sequencing ends 3 residues short of the CDR3 end; the germline J gene provides the rest. The V call is TRBV6-4, the J call TRBJ1-2; 10 nucleotides align to TRBD1. The CDR3 runs to 15 residues. The germline V gene has CDR1 MRHNA and CDR2 SNTAGT. J gave up 5 bases and V 3 bases, and 6 bases lay outside the gene matches. Incomplete CDR3 DNA: TGTGCCAGCAGTGAGGGACAGGGGTTCGGATATGGC. Its translation: CASSEGQGFGYG. The CDR3 in its entirety is CASSEGQGFGYGYTF.

In the case of this clone: The CDR3 end lies 3 residues beyond the end of the read and is filled in from the germline J gene. This chain uses TRBV5-4 with TRBJ2-2; 9 bases are shared with TRBD2. This CDR3 spans 16 amino acids. Trimming at V came to 0 bases and at J to 8 bases, leaving 8 bases not matched to a gene. Germline-derived CDR1 and CDR2 are SGHNT and YYREEE (reference sequence). This CDR3 is CASSLGGTSWLGELFF. CDR3 DNA (partial): TGTGCCAGCAGCTTGGGGGGGACTAGCTGGCTTGGGGAG.

A word on this clone: The sequence runs out 3 residues before the end of the CDR3; the remainder is reconstructed from the germline J gene. The V gene is TRBV20-1, the J gene TRBJ2-5; a possible D gene is TRBD1 (6 bases). From germline, CDR1 is DFQATT and CDR2 SNEGSKA (reference sequence). V lost 5 bases and J lost 6, with 19 bases in between. CDR3 size: 14 residues. CDR3 residues: CSARDIQGRQTQYF. Incomplete CDR3 DNA: TGCAGTGCTCGGGACATTCAAGGTCGGCAGACC.

CDR3 protein: CASSYRQGLLYEQYF. CDR3 DNA, as far as it was read: TGTGCCAGCAGCTATCGACAGGGGCTCCTCTACGAG. The chain couples TRBV7-9 to TRBJ2-7; 8 bases line up with TRBD1. Coverage ceases 3 residues before the CDR3 finishes, and the germline J gene fills in the end. Germline lookup yields CDR1 SEHNR and CDR2 FQNEAQ (reference sequence). The CDR3 length is 15 residues. The trim removed 4 bases at V and 3 bases at J, leaving 8 bases unmatched.

Remarks on this clone: The read ends 3 residues early relative to the CDR3; the germline J gene fills the gap. The rearrangement links TRBV19 to TRBJ1-2; tentatively, D is TRBD1 (6 bases). The CDR3 has 15 residues. CDR1 is LNHDA, CDR2 SQIVND, per germline (reference sequence). This CDR3 reads CASSLSYGGGHDYTF. The part of the CDR3 DNA that was read is TGTGCCAGTAGTCTCTCCTATGGGGGGGGCCATGAC.

As regards this clone: The read comes to an end 3 residues before the CDR3 does, leaving the germline J gene to fill in the end. This chain joins TRBV19 and TRBJ2-1; no firm D call. CDR3 size: 15 residues. Germline lookup yields CDR1 LNHDA and CDR2 SQIVND (reference sequence). Trimming took off 4 bases at V and 2 bases at J, with 12 bases between the two ends. The CDR3 bases that were read are TGTGCCAGTAGTAAAACCCTAGATACCTACAATGAG. It codes for CASSKTLDTYNE. The entire CDR3 protein is CASSKTLDTYNEQFF.

For this clone: The read falls 3 residues short of the CDR3 end, and the missing part is taken from the germline J gene. This chain uses TRBV20-1 with TRBJ2-1; 8 nucleotides align to TRBD2. There are 14 residues in the CDR3. Germline CDR1 is DFQATT and CDR2 is SNEGSKA (reference sequence). With 5 bases clipped from V and 2 bases from J, the junction kept 5 bases outside the gene matches. CDR3 residues: CSAPLSGAYNEQFF. The DNA read from the CDR3 is TGCAGTGCTCCCCTTAGCGGGGCCTACAATGAG.

Notes on this clone: The CDR3 end is not reached by the read, which stops 3 residues before it; the germline J gene fills it in. This sequence joins TRBV29-1 and TRBJ2-3; no clear D. The V and J ends lost 4 bases and 4 bases respectively, with 12 bases between them. Germline V gene lookup returns CDR1 SQVTM and CDR2 ANQGSEA. The CDR3 length is 13 residues. The covered CDR3 bases are TGCAGCGTTGTCTACCCAAGGGCAGATACG. It specifies CSVVYPRADT. The whole CDR3 reads CSVVYPRADTQYF.

As concerns this clone: The sequence runs out 3 residues before the end of the CDR3; the remainder is reconstructed from the germline J gene. This chain joins TRBV29-1 and TRBJ2-7; perhaps TRBD1 as D (6 bases). This CDR3 contains 14 residues. The V and J ends lost 8 bases and 2 bases respectively, with 19 bases between them. Germline V gene lookup returns CDR1 SQVTM and CDR2 ANQGSEA. The covered CDR3 bases are TGCAGCCACAACAGGGACCCATCTCCCTACGAG. This codes for CSHNRDPSPYE. The CDR3 in its entirety is CSHNRDPSPYEQYF.

Concerning this clone: The read stops 3 residues short of the end of the CDR3; the missing end is completed from the germline J gene. The chain joins TRBV20-1 to TRBJ2-1, with D hard to call. Trimming left V 6 bases short and J 6 bases short, with 12 bases between. The CDR3 sequence is 12 residues long. Germline V gene sequence: CDR1 DFQATT, CDR2 SNEGSKA (reference sequence). CDR3 bases read: TGCAGTGCCACCCTAACGGGCAATGAG. Translation: CSATLTGNE. The full CDR3 protein is CSATLTGNEQFF.

Of note for this clone: The CDR3 extends 3 residues past the end of the read, so its final part is completed from the germline J gene. This sequence joins TRBV5-1 and TRBJ1-2, with a tentative D call TRBD1 (6 bases). CDR1 is SGHRS, CDR2 YFSETQ, per germline. There are 14 residues in the CDR3. Deletions cut 5 bases from V and 5 bases from J, with 16 bases between. CDR3 sequence reads: CASRPDRSGYGYTF. Incomplete CDR3 DNA: TGCGCCAGCAGGCCTGACAGGTCTGGATATGGC.

A word on this clone: The read gets to within 3 residues of the CDR3 end, and the germline J gene fills in the rest. The chain employs TRBV10-1 and TRBJ1-2; no definite D call. Germline V gene lookup returns CDR1 WNHNN and CDR2 SYGVQD (reference sequence). Trimming removed 4 bases at V and 1 base at J, with 7 bases between. This CDR3 is 13 amino acids long. The CDR3 DNA, read in part, is TGCGCCAGCAGTGCCGTAATTAACTATGGC. Translating it yields CASSAVINYG. The full CDR3 sequence reads CASSAVINYGYTF.

Concerning this clone: The observed sequence ends 3 residues before the CDR3 terminus, with the missing tail filled in from the germline J gene. J is TRBJ1-5 and V is TRBV20-1, with 8 bases matching TRBD1. The CDR3 has 16 residues. The V gene end was trimmed by 6 bases and the J gene end by 0 bases; junction bases not matched to a gene: 10. From germline, CDR1 is DFQATT and CDR2 SNEGSKA (reference sequence). CDR3 DNA (partial): TGCAGTGCCGAAAGCCTACAGGGGGATAGCAATCAGCCC. It specifies CSAESLQGDSNQP. Given in full, the CDR3 is CSAESLQGDSNQPQHF.

For this clone: The read ends 3 residues shy of where the CDR3 ends; the end is completed using the germline J gene. The chain couples TRBV10-3 to TRBJ2-5, with a tentative D call TRBD1 (6 bases). Germline CDR1 and CDR2: ENHRY and SYGVKD. The V and J ends lost 6 bases and 3 bases respectively, with 11 bases between them. The CDR3 has 13 residues. This CDR3 is CAIRGTPKETQYF. The DNA read from the CDR3 is TGTGCCATCAGAGGGACACCGAAAGAGACC.

As for this clone: The read gets to within 3 residues of the CDR3 end, and the germline J gene fills in the rest. The gene calls are TRBV2 and TRBJ1-5; D unresolved. In germline, CDR1 is SNHLY, CDR2 FYNNEI. Between the trimmed V and J ends, which lost 8 bases and 2 bases, there was a span of 13 bases. The CDR3 has 14 amino acids. The CDR3 reads CASLNERGNQPQHF. CDR3 DNA (partial): TGTGCCAGCCTTAACGAGCGCGGCAATCAGCCC.

Remarks on this clone: From the germline J gene comes the end of the CDR3, since the read stops 3 residues before it. V usage is TRBV7-9 and J usage is TRBJ2-3, with D possibly being TRBD1 (6 bases). This CDR3 region has 15 residues. CDR1 SEHNR and CDR2 FQNEAQ come from the germline V gene (reference sequence). The sequenced part of the CDR3 DNA is TGTGCCAGCAGCTTAAGACTCAGGGGCCAAGAGACG. Protein: CASSLRLRGQET. In full, the CDR3 reads CASSLRLRGQETQYF.

This clone registers medium-sized by frequency. Read sequence stops 3 residues before the CDR3 end, and the germline J gene provides the missing end. The chain links TRBV19 to TRBJ1-4, with no clear D. V was clipped by 6 bases and J by 8 bases, with 7 bases between them. The CDR3 length is 11 residues. Germline assignment: CDR1 LNHDA and CDR2 SQIVND (reference sequence). This CDR3 is CASRVREKLFF. CDR3 bases read: TGTGCCAGTAGAGTGCGAGAAAAA.

CDR3 region: CASRLAGGRYEQYF. Incomplete CDR3 DNA: TGTGCCAGTAGACTAGCGGGAGGGCGGTACGAG. J is TRBJ2-7 and V is TRBV13; the match to TRBD2 covers 14 bases. The read ends 3 residues shy of where the CDR3 ends; the end is completed using the germline J gene. The CDR3 has 14 amino acids. Germline-derived CDR1 and CDR2 are PRHDT and FYEKMQ (reference sequence). V shed 9 bases, J shed 4 bases, and the junction held 5 bases outside the gene matches.

Notes on this clone: The CDR3 extends 3 residues past the end of the read, so its final part is completed from the germline J gene. The chain joins TRBV2 to TRBJ2-3; D tentatively reads TRBD1 or TRBD2 (5 bases each). This CDR3 region has 12 residues. The V gene's germline CDR1 is SNHLY and CDR2 FYNNEI. CDR3 region: CASRGQGETQYF. Incomplete CDR3 DNA: TGTGCCAGCAGGGGGCAGGGAGAGACG.

Concerning this clone: The CDR3 end falls 3 residues outside the read, so it is completed with the germline J gene. This chain uses TRBV19 with TRBJ1-6; possible D gene TRBD1, 5 bases. Between the trimmed V and J ends, which lost 10 bases and 6 bases, there was a span of 16 bases. The CDR3 is made up of 14 amino acids. From germline, CDR1 is LNHDA and CDR2 SQIVND (reference sequence). CDR3 DNA (partial): TGTGCCACCGGAGCGGGGGGTTTTAATTCACCC. Its translation: CATGAGGFNSP. The entire CDR3 protein is CATGAGGFNSPLHF.

The CDR3 DNA, read in part, is TGTGCCAGCAGCTCCACTCGGGACAGGGACTCTGGT. It is translated as CASSSTRDRDSG. The full CDR3 protein is CASSSTRDRDSGQYF. The V and J genes are TRBV7-9 and TRBJ2-4; TRBD1 agrees at 9 bases. The read stops 3 residues short of the end of the CDR3; the missing end is completed from the germline J gene. There are 15 residues in the CDR3. Germline V gene lookup returns CDR1 SEHNR and CDR2 FQNEAQ (reference sequence).

As concerns this clone: The CDR3 end is not reached by the read, which stops 3 residues before it; the germline J gene fills it in. This chain joins TRBV14 and TRBJ1-1; D call uncertain. The CDR3 runs to 15 residues. Germline CDR1 reads SGHDN; CDR2 reads FVKESK. The germline V and J ends were trimmed by 2 bases and 0 bases, with 10 bases remaining between them. The sequenced part of the CDR3 DNA is TGTGCCAGCAGCCAAAACCCAGGTATGAACACTGAA. Amino acid sequence: CASSQNPGMNTE. The CDR3 as a whole reads CASSQNPGMNTEAFF.

Worth noting for this clone: The read falls 3 residues short of the CDR3 end, and the missing part is taken from the germline J gene. This sequence joins TRBV20-1 and TRBJ2-4, with D tentatively TRBD1 (7 bases). The CDR3 has 16 residues. Germline V lookup: CDR1 DFQATT, CDR2 SNEGSKA (reference sequence). Trimming stripped 3 bases from V and 1 base from J, with 16 bases between. Partial CDR3 DNA: TGCAGTGCTAGGGGGGGCGGAGGGGGCGCCAAAAACATT. It yields the protein CSARGGGGGAKNI. The CDR3 in its entirety is CSARGGGGGAKNIQYF.

Concerning this clone itself: The CDR3 extends 3 residues past the end of the read, so its final part is completed from the germline J gene. The rearrangement joins TRBV29-1 to TRBJ1-4, with D possibly matching TRBD1 (5 bases). Trimming took off 8 bases at V and 5 bases at J, with 15 bases between the two ends. This CDR3 has 13 amino acids. Per germline, CDR1 SQVTM and CDR2 ANQGSEA. CDR3 loop: CSPPDIWNEKLFF. Partial CDR3 DNA: TGCAGCCCCCCGGACATATGGAATGAAAAA. Supplemented by reference TRBV29-1 and TRBJ1-4, the full variable domain reads SAVISQKPSRDICQRGTSLTIQCQVDSQVTMMFWYRQQPGQSLTLIATANQGSEATYESGFVIDKFPISRPNLTFSTLTVSNMSPEDSSIYLCSPPDIWNEKLFFGSGTQLSVL.

As for this clone: The CDR3 goes on 3 residues after the read ends, and that part is filled in from the germline J gene. The chain recombines TRBV20-1 with TRBJ2-7, with 8 bases fitting TRBD2. Trimming removed 6 bases from V and 2 bases from J; junction bases left unmatched: 18. This CDR3 contains 17 residues. Germline CDR1 reads DFQATT; CDR2 reads SNEGSKA (reference sequence). CDR3 sequence: CSASTDGGRRGTYEQYF. CDR3 DNA (partial): TGCAGTGCGTCTACCGACGGCGGGAGGAGGGGGACCTACGAG.

About this clone: The sequenced fragment ends 3 residues before the CDR3 boundary, so the rest is inferred from the germline J gene. J is TRBJ1-2 and V is TRBV7-6; perhaps TRBD1 as D (6 bases). There are 14 residues in the CDR3. Germline CDR1 SGHVS, CDR2 FNYEAQ. The DNA read from the CDR3 is TGTGCCAGCAGCTTAGACACCAGGGGTGGCGAC. Translated, it gives CASSLDTRGGD. The CDR3 reads in full as CASSLDTRGGDYTF.

As concerns this clone: From the germline J gene comes the end of the CDR3, since the read stops 3 residues before it. J is TRBJ1-2 and V is TRBV20-1; a possible D gene is TRBD1 (6 bases). The CDR3 totals 14 residues. Germline assignment: CDR1 DFQATT and CDR2 SNEGSKA (reference sequence). The CDR3 sequence is CSASAVGGAEGYTF. The covered CDR3 bases are TGCAGTGCTAGCGCCGTAGGGGGGGCCGAGGGC.

In the case of this clone: The read ends 3 residues early relative to the CDR3; the germline J gene fills the gap. V gene TRBV10-3 combines with J gene TRBJ1-2; 8 nucleotides agree with TRBD1. Germline trimming cut 4 bases from V and 6 bases from J; bases unmatched to any gene: 7. Germline V CDR1 and CDR2: ENHRY, SYGVKD. The CDR3 extends over 14 amino acids. The CDR3 bases that were read are TGTGCCATCAGTGTTTCAGGGGGCGGTGATGGC. Its translation is CAISVSGGGDG. The whole CDR3 region reads CAISVSGGGDGYTF.